This T cell receptor (beta chain) was sequenced for a study of blood T cell repertoires in COVID-19. Study information: There were acute and convalescent COVID-19 samples, and they came from the United States, Italy and Spain. PBMCs, B-cell-depleted T cells, or T cells provided the cDNA or gDNA that made up the material.

CDR1 and CDR2 from the germline V gene are KGHSH and LQKENI. This CDR3 comprises 13 residues. Deletions cut 3 bases from V and 5 bases from J, with 7 bases between. Original data processing: Reference gene primers were amplified, and this amplification served to estimate nucleated cell counts. The table came from immunoSEQ multiplex PCR; TCRdb's copy has only in-frame clones and leaves some out. V and J calls and clone size come straight from that table; D and trimming were deduced from the DNA. The data contain around 140,000 clones, 75% to 90% of them singletons. The rearrangement links TRBV18 to TRBJ2-2; unclear D gene. The TCR was taken from a human donor in a cohort sampled during active COVID-19. Material: peripheral blood. CDR3 in DNA: TGTGCCAGCTCACCTCTCGGGACCGGGGAGCTGTTTTTT. Translated, it gives CASSPLGTGELFF.